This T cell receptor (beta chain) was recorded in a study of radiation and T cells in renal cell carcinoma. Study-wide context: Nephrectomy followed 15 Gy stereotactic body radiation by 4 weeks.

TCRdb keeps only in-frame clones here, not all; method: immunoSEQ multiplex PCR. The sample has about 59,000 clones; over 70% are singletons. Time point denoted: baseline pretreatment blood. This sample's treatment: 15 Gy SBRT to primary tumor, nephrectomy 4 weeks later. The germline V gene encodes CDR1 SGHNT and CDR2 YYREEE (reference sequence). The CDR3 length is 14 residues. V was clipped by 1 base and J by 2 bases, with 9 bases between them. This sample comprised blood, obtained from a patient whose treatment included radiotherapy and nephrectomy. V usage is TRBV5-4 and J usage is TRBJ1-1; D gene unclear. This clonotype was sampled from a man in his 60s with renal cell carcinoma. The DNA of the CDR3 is TGTGCCAGCAGCTTGTGGGTACTTAACACTGAAGCTTTCTTT. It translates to CASSLWVLNTEAFF.